This is a list of T cell receptor beta chains from one sample in a study of T cell responses to AZD1222 COVID-19 vaccine. The assay was immunoSEQ multiplex PCR, and TCRdb's table has in-frame clones only and misses some. The sample has 120,000 or so clones, just over 90% seen once. The starting material was peripheral blood, obtained on day 0 of AZD1222 vaccination. The origin of the receptors is an adult in good health. Both conserved end residues are part of each CDR3.

V	length	J	CDR3
TRBV18	14	TRBJ1-3	CASSLGTAGNTIYF
TRBV7-9	13	TRBJ1-6	CASSLQGRSPLHF
TRBV13	15	TRBJ2-7	CASSTRLAGGYEQYF
TRBV3-1/TRBV3-2	15	TRBJ1-2	CASSARLTGVYGYTF
TRBV12-3/TRBV12-4	12	TRBJ1-3	CASSPLRNTIYF
TRBV5-8	14	TRBJ2-1	CASMRWSSYNEQFF
TRBV28	12	TRBJ1-4	CASSQGGEKLFF
TRBV7-3	13	TRBJ1-1	CASSSRWGTEAFF
TRBV6-5	11	TRBJ1-1	CASMGNTEAFF
TRBV6-1	14	TRBJ2-7	CASSEDRVSYEQYF
TRBV6-1	13	TRBJ1-6	CASSDRGNSPLHF
TRBV28	17	TRBJ2-3	CASSLFGTGGRTDTQYF
TRBV7-8	13	TRBJ2-3	CASRGPGTDTQYF
TRBV28	15	TRBJ1-2	CASSFYQANSMEGTF
TRBV27	14	TRBJ1-6	CASSPGQPNSPLHF
TRBV19	17	TRBJ1-5	CASSIGQTYRGNQPQHF
TRBV5-1	16	TRBJ2-1	CASSSNSGLAGNEQFF
TRBV28	16	TRBJ2-1	CASIRFPTGSYSEQFF
TRBV10-2	13	TRBJ1-1	CASAGQANTEAFF
TRBV7-9	16	TRBJ1-4	CASSLALAGGGEKLFF
TRBV19	14	TRBJ2-7	CASSPSGSNYEQYF
TRBV12-3/TRBV12-4	12	TRBJ2-5	CASSRDEETQYF
TRBV29-1	12	TRBJ2-1	CSVEDTRAEQFF
TRBV11-3	16	TRBJ2-7	CASSHFGSGGLDEQYF